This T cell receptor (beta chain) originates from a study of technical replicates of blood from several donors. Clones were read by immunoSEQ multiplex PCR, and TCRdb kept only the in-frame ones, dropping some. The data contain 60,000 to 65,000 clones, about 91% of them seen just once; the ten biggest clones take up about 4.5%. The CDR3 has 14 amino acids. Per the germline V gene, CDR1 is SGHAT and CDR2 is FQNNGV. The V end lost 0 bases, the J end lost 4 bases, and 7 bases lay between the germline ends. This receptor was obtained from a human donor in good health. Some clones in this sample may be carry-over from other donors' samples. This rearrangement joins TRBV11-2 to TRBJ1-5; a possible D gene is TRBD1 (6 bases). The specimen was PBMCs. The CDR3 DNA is TGTGCCAGCAGCTTAGACAGGGGAAATCAGCCCCAGCATTTT. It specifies CASSLDRGNQPQHF.